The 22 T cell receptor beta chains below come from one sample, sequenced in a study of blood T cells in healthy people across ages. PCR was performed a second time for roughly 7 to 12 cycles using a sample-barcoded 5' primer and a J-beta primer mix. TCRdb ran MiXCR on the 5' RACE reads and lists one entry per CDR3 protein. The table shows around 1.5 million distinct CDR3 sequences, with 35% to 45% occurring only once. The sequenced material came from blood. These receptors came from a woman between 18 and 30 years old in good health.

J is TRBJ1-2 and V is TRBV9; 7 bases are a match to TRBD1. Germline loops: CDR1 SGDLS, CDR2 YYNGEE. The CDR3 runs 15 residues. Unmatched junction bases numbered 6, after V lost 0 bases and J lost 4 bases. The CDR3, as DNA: TGTGCCAGCAGCGTAGAGGCAGGGGGGAGCTATGGCTACACCTTC. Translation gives CASSVEAGGSYGYTF.

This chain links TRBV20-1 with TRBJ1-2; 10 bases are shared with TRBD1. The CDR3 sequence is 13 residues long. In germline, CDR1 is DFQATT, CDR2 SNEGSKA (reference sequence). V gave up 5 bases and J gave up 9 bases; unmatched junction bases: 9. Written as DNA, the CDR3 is TGCAGTGCTGACGCGGGACAGGGGTACCGCTACACCTTC. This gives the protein CSADAGQGYRYTF.

The CDR3: CASSYIGHQETQYF. In DNA form, the CDR3 reads TGTGCCAGCAGTTACATCGGGCACCAAGAGACCCAGTACTTC. This rearrangement joins TRBV6-5 to TRBJ2-7; D gene ambiguous. The last part of the DNA fits TRBJ2-5 better; the J call may be wrong. The CDR3 length is 14 residues. Germline CDR1 and CDR2: MNHEY and SVGAGI.

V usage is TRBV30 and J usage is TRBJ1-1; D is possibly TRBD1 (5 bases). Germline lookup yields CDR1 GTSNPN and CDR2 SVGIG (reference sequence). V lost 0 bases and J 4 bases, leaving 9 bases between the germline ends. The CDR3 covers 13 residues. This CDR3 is CAWSVRGSTEAFF. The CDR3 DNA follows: TGTGCCTGGAGTGTAAGGGGAAGCACTGAAGCTTTCTTT.

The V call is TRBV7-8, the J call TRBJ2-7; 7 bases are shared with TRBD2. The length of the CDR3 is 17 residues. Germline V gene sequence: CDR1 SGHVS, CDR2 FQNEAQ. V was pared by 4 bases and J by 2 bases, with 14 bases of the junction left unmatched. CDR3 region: CASSSTALAGDPYEQYF. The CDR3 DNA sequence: TGTGCCAGCAGCTCAACCGCCCTCGCGGGGGACCCCTACGAGCAGTACTTC.

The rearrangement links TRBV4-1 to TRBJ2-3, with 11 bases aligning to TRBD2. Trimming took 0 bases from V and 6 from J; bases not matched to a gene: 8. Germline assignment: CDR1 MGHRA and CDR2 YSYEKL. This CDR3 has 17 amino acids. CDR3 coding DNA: TGCGCCAGCAGCCAAGAGGCTAGCGGGGGGAAATCGGATACGCAGTATTTT. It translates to CASSQEASGGKSDTQYF.

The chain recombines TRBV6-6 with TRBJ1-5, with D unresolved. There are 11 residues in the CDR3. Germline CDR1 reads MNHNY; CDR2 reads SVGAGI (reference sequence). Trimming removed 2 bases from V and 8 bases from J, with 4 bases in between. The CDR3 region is CASSYGEPQHF. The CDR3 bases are TGTGCCAGCAGTTACGGGGAGCCCCAGCATTTT.

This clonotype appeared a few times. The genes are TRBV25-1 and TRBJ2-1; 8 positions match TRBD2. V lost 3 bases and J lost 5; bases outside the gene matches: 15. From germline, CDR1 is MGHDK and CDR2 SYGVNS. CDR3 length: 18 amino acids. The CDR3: CASSDPPSGGTINNEQFF. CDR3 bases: TGTGCCAGCAGTGATCCACCCTCGGGGGGGACTATAAACAATGAGCAGTTCTTC.

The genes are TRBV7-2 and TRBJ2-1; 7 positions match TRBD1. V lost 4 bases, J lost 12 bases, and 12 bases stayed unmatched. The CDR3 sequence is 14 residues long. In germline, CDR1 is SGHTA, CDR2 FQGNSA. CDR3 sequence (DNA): TGTGCCAGCAGCTCGTCCGGGACAGCTATGAGGCAGTTCTTC. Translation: CASSSSGTAMRQFF.

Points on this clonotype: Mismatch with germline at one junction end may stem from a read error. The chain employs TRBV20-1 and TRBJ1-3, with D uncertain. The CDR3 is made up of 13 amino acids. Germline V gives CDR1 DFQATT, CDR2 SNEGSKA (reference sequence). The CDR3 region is CSARGSHGNTIYF. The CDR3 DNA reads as TGCAGTGCCAGAGGCTCACATGGAAACACCATATATTTT.

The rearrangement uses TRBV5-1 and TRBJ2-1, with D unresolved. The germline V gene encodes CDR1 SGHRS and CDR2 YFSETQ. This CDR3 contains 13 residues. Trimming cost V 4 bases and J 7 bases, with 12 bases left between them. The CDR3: CASSPAATNEQFF. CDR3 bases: TGCGCCAGCAGCCCTGCCGCGACGAATGAGCAGTTCTTC.

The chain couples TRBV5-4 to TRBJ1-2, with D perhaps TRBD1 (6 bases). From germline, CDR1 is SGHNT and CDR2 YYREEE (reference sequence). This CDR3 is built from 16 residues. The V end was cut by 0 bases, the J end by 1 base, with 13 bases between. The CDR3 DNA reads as TGTGCCAGCAGCTTGGCAAGGACAGCAATTAACTATGGCTACACCTTC. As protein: CASSLARTAINYGYTF.

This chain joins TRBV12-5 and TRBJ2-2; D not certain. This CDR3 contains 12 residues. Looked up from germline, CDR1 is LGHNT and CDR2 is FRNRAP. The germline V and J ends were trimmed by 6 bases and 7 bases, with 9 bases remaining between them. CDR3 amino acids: CASGHKDGELFF. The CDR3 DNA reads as TGTGCTAGTGGACACAAGGACGGGGAGCTGTTTTTT.

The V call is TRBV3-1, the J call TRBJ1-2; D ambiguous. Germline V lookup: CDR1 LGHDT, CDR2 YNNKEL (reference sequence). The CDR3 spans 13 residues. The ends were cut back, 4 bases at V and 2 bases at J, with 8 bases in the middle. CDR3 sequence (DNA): TGTGCCAGCAGCCGGGCCAAAAACTATGGCTACACCTTC. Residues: CASSRAKNYGYTF.

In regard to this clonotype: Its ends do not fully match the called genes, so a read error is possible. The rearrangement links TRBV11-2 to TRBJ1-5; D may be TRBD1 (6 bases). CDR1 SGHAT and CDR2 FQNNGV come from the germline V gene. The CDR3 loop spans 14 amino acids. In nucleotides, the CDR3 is TGTACCAGCAGTTCGGACAGTCAATATCAGCCCCAGCATTTT. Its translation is CTSSSDSQYQPQHF.

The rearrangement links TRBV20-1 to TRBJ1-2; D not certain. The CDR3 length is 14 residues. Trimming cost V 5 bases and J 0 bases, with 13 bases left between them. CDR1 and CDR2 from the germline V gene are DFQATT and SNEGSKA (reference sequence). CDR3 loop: CSAPKTTANYGYTF. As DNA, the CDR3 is TGCAGTGCTCCGAAAACAACAGCTAACTATGGCTACACCTTC.

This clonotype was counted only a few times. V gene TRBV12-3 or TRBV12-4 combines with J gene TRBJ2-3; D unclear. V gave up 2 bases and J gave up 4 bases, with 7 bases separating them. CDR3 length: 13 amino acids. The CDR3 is CASSLYRADTQYF. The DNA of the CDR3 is TGTGCCAGCAGTTTATATCGGGCAGATACGCAGTATTTT.

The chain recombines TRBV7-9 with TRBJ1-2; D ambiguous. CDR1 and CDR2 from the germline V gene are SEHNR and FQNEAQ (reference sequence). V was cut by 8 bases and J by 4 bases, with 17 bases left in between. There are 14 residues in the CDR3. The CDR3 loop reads CASPTLQELYGYTF. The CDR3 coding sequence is TGTGCCAGCCCGACGCTGCAAGAGCTCTATGGCTACACCTTC.

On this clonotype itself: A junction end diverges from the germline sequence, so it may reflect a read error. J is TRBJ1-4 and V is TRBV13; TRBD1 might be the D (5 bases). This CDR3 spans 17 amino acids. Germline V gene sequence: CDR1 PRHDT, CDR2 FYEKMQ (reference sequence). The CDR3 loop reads CASGLGRGVTSNEKLFF. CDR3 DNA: TGTGCCAGCGGCTTAGGCCGGGGGGTAACATCTAATGAAAAACTGTTTTTT.

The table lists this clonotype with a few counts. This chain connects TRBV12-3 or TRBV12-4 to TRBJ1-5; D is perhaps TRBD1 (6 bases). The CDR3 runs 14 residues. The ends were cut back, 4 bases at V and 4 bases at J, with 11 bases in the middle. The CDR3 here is CASSSNRENQPQHF. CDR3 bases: TGTGCCAGCAGTTCCAACAGGGAAAATCAGCCCCAGCATTTT.

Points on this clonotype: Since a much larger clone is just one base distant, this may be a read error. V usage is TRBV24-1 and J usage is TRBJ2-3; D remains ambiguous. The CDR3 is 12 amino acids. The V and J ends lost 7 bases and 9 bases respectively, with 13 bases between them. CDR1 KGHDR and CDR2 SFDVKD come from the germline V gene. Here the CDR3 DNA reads TGTGCCACCAGCAATCAGGACGTGACGCAGTATTTT. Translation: CATSNQDVTQYF.

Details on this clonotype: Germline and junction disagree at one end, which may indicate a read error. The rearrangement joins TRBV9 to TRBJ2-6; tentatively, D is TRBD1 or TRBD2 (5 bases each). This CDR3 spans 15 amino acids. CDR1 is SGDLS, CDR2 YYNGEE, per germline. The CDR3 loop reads CASSVGRTGADVLTF. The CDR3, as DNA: TGTGCCAGCAGCGTAGGGAGGACTGGGGCCGACGTCCTGACTTTC. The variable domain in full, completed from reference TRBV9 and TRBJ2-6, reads DSGVTQTPKHLITATGQRVTLRCSPRSGDLSVYWYQQSLDQGLQFLIQYYNGEERAKGNILERFSAQQFPDLHSELNLSSLELGDSALYFCASSVGRTGADVLTFGAGSRLTVL.